Following are 21 T cell receptor beta chains from one sample sequenced in a study of T cell responses to AZD1222 COVID-19 vaccine. Method: immunoSEQ multiplex PCR; TCRdb's copy keeps in-frame clones and lacks some. Seen here are around 100,000 clones, around nine tenths observed once, and the top ten hold about 2.9%. The sample consisted of peripheral blood, taken on day 0 of AZD1222 vaccination. The receptors come from an adult in good health.

V is TRBV10-3 and J is TRBJ2-3, with 8 nucleotides matching TRBD2. CDR1 and CDR2 (germline): ENHRY, SYGVKD. The trim removed 6 bases at V and 4 bases at J, leaving 6 bases unmatched. The length of the CDR3 is 14 residues. The CDR3 loop is CAIRSGSASDTQYF. The CDR3 DNA reads TGTGCCATCAGGAGCGGGAGTGCTTCAGATACGCAGTATTTT.

The chain is built from TRBV29-1 and TRBJ2-1; 7 bases map to TRBD2. Per the germline V gene, CDR1 is SQVTM and CDR2 is ANQGSEA. The trim removed 2 bases at V and 4 bases at J, leaving 2 bases unmatched. The CDR3 extends over 13 amino acids. The CDR3 nucleotides read TGCAGCGTTGAACTCGGGGGGTACAATGAGCAGTTCTTC. Translating it yields CSVELGGYNEQFF.

The chain couples TRBV7-8 to TRBJ2-6, with 7 nucleotides matching TRBD2. V dropped 3 bases and J dropped 4; count of bases not matched to a gene: 9. Germline assignment: CDR1 SGHVS and CDR2 FQNEAQ. The CDR3 runs 17 residues. The CDR3 bases are TGTGCCAGCAGCTTGGGACGGCAGGGAGGGGGGGCCAACGTCCTGACTTTC. This gives the protein CASSLGRQGGGANVLTF.

The rearrangement links TRBV4-1 to TRBJ1-6; TRBD1 aligns across 7 bases. The junction had 2 bases not matched to a gene; V was cut back by 4 bases and J by 5 bases. The CDR3 has 14 residues. Germline loops: CDR1 MGHRA, CDR2 YSYEKL. This CDR3 reads CASSLGQHNSPLHF. CDR3 coding DNA: TGCGCCAGCAGCCTGGGACAGCATAATTCACCCCTCCACTTT.

This rearrangement joins TRBV15 to TRBJ1-5; D is possibly TRBD1 (5 bases). This CDR3 spans 14 amino acids. V lost 6 bases, J lost 4 bases, and 13 bases lay in between. The germline gives CDR1 LNHNV, CDR2 YYDKDF (reference sequence). The CDR3 spells CATRQGPGNQPQHF. In DNA, the CDR3 is TGTGCCACCAGGCAGGGCCCAGGGAATCAGCCCCAGCATTTT.

A note on this clone: The junction shows a germline mismatch at one end, possibly a read error. This rearrangement joins TRBV5-1 to TRBJ2-5, with 7 bases that match TRBD1. This CDR3 spans 15 amino acids. The germline CDR1 and CDR2 sequences are SGHRS and YFSETQ. The CDR3 is CASSATGNPQETQYF. The CDR3 nucleotides are TGTGCCAGCAGCGCGACAGGGAACCCCCAAGAGACCCAGTACTTC.

The table lists this clone with a count of one. The chain has TRBV5-5 and TRBJ2-7; the match to TRBD2 covers 13 bases. V gave up 4 bases and J gave up 3 bases; unmatched junction bases: 1. The CDR3 loop spans 14 amino acids. In germline, CDR1 is SGHKS, CDR2 YYEKEE (reference sequence). CDR3 DNA sequence: TGTGCCAGCAGCGGGACTAGCGGGAACTACGAGCAGTACGTC. Its translation is CASSGTSGNYEQYV.

V gene TRBV7-2 combines with J gene TRBJ1-4, with D perhaps matching TRBD1 (6 bases). Trimming removed 4 bases from V and 1 base from J, with 19 bases in between. CDR1 and CDR2 (germline): SGHTA, FQGNSA. The CDR3 is 18 amino acids. CDR3 coding DNA: TGTGCCAGCAGCTCCCAGGGGCGGCCAGGGGAAACTAATGAAAAACTGTTTTTT. Translated, it gives CASSSQGRPGETNEKLFF.

This clone was found a few times. The V and J genes are TRBV2 and TRBJ1-1; D remains ambiguous. This CDR3 has 12 amino acids. CDR1 SNHLY and CDR2 FYNNEI come from the germline V gene. V gave up 5 bases and J gave up 10 bases, with 14 bases separating them. The CDR3 nucleotides read TGTGCCAGCAGTTACCTGGAACAGAGAGCTTTCTTT. Protein sequence: CASSYLEQRAFF.

The J gene is TRBJ1-5, the V gene TRBV2, with no clear D. Germline CDR1 and CDR2: SNHLY and FYNNEI. This CDR3 is built from 15 residues. V lost 6 bases, J lost 2 bases, and 14 bases lay in between. CDR3 sequence (DNA): TGTGCCAGCAGGGTGGGTTCCGTCCGCAATCAGCCCCAGCATTTT. Amino acids: CASRVGSVRNQPQHF.

The CDR3, as DNA: TGTGCCAGCAGCCAGGAGCGGGAGTCAATTACAAATGAGCAGTTCTTC. Translation gives CASSQERESITNEQFF. V gene TRBV4-2 combines with J gene TRBJ2-1; 8 bases line up with TRBD2. J gave up 7 bases and V 3 bases, and 11 bases lay outside the gene matches. The CDR3 runs to 16 residues. Germline values: CDR1 LGHNA, CDR2 YNFKEQ.

The V and J genes are TRBV6-5 and TRBJ2-7; D not certain. The CDR3 spans 14 residues. The germline V and J ends were trimmed by 6 bases and 0 bases, with 12 bases remaining between them. Germline V gene data show CDR1 as MNHEY and CDR2 as SVGAGI. The CDR3 loop is CASSPDWNSYEQYF. In DNA form, the CDR3 reads TGTGCCAGCAGCCCCGACTGGAACTCCTACGAGCAGTACTTC.

This chain connects TRBV7-3 to TRBJ2-7; D gene ambiguous. V lost 2 bases, J lost 0 bases, and 8 bases lay in between. In germline, CDR1 is SGHTA, CDR2 FQGTGA. The CDR3 extends over 14 amino acids. The CDR3 protein is CASSLSAFSYEQYF. The DNA of the CDR3 is TGTGCCAGCAGCTTATCGGCCTTCTCCTACGAGCAGTACTTC.

Turning to this clone: The sample carries other DNA sequences with the same CDR3. The rearrangement joins TRBV10-3 to TRBJ1-6, with 7 bases matching TRBD1. The CDR3 sequence is 14 residues long. The V gene end was trimmed by 6 bases and the J gene end by 5 bases; junction bases not matched to a gene: 4. Germline CDR1 is ENHRY and CDR2 is SYGVKD. The CDR3 loop is CAISRTGDNSPLHF. CDR3 DNA sequence: TGTGCCATCAGCCGAACAGGGGATAATTCACCCCTCCACTTT.

This chain uses TRBV6-5 with TRBJ1-6; a possible D gene is TRBD1 (5 bases). Germline V CDR1 and CDR2: MNHEY, SVGAGI. The CDR3 consists of 14 residues. Trimming took 3 bases from V and 7 from J, leaving 10 bases between them. As DNA, the CDR3 is TGTGCCAGCAGTTATTCGGGGGTCAATTCACCCCTCCACTTT. The encoded protein is CASSYSGVNSPLHF.

The CDR3 reads CASSPQGAEAFF. As DNA, the CDR3 is TGTGCCAGCAGCCCACAGGGGGCTGAAGCTTTCTTT. The chain recombines TRBV6-5 with TRBJ1-1, with 8 nucleotides matching TRBD1. Germline trimming cut 6 bases from V and 6 bases from J; bases unmatched to any gene: 3. CDR3 length: 12 amino acids. Germline V lookup: CDR1 MNHEY, CDR2 SVGAGI.

This chain joins TRBV13 and TRBJ1-4; TRBD1 is a possible D gene (6 bases). Germline assignment: CDR1 PRHDT and CDR2 FYEKMQ (reference sequence). The V and J ends lost 0 bases and 7 bases respectively, with 12 bases between them. The CDR3 length is 15 residues. The CDR3 loop is CASSLGAGDSEKLFF. CDR3 nucleotides: TGTGCCAGCAGCTTAGGGGCAGGGGATTCTGAAAAACTGTTTTTT.

This clone has at least ten counts. The V and J genes are TRBV6-1 and TRBJ1-2; D is perhaps TRBD1 (5 bases). The germline V gene has CDR1 MNHNS and CDR2 SASEGT. The CDR3 is 19 residues long. Trimming cost V 4 bases and J 0 bases, with 24 bases left between them. CDR3 residues: CASSGLRDRVSIPNYGYTF. The DNA for the CDR3 is TGTGCCAGCAGTGGACTACGGGACCGAGTATCAATACCTAACTATGGCTACACCTTC.

The chain is built from TRBV3-1 (or the pseudogene TRBV3-2) and TRBJ2-1; 9 bases match TRBD2. Germline V gives CDR1 LGHDT, CDR2 YNNKEL (reference sequence). The CDR3 consists of 12 residues. V gave up 5 bases and J gave up 14 bases; unmatched junction bases: 7. This chain's CDR3 is CASSVSGGLKFF. The CDR3 DNA reads as TGTGCCAGCAGCGTCAGCGGGGGGCTTAAGTTCTTC.

The rearrangement uses TRBV4-2 and TRBJ1-2; possibly TRBD1 for D (5 bases). Looked up from germline, CDR1 is LGHNA and CDR2 is YNFKEQ. Trimming left V 1 base short and J 4 bases short, with 13 bases between. The CDR3 extends over 15 amino acids. The CDR3 here is CASSQGLGQSYGYTF. Written as DNA, the CDR3 is TGTGCCAGCAGCCAAGGATTAGGACAATCCTATGGCTACACCTTC.

The V gene is TRBV4-3, the J gene TRBJ1-1, with D maybe TRBD1 (5 bases). This CDR3 contains 14 residues. Germline-derived CDR1 and CDR2 are LGHNA and YSLEER. V was pared by 5 bases and J by 8 bases, with 18 bases between. CDR3: CASSFRDEAGEAFF. The CDR3 DNA sequence: TGCGCCAGCAGCTTCCGGGACGAAGCCGGGGAAGCTTTCTTT.